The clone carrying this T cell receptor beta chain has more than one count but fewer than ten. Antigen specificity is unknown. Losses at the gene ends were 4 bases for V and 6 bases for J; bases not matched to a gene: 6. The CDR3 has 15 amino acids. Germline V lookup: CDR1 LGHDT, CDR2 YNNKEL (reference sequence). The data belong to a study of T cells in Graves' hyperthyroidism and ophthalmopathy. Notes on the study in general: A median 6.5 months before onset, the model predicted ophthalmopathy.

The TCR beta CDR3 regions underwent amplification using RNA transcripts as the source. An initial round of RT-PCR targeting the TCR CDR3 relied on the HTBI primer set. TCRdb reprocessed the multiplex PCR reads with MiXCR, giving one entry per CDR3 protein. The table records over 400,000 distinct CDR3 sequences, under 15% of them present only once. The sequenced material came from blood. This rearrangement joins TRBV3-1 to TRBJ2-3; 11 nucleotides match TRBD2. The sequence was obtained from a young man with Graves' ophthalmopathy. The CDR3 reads CASSLASGRRDTQYF. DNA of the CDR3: TGTGCCAGCAGCCTTGCTAGCGGGAGGAGGGATACGCAGTATTTT.